A selection of T cell receptor beta chains follows, all from one sample in a study of shared clonotypes between healthy human individuals. TCRdb's copy holds only in-frame clones and misses some; the assay was immunoSEQ multiplex PCR. The sample has hundreds of thousands of clones, approximately 95% seen once. Specimen: naive CD8+ T cells sorted from blood. These receptors came from a woman aged 25 to 39 in good health. CDR3s include the opening cysteine and the closing phenylalanine or tryptophan. The order of the fields is V gene, clone size, J gene, D gene, CDR3 DNA, CDR3 protein. A D gene is named only where the DNA matches it firmly. For some rows the clone size is stated as once, few or many, or as a class when expanded; others skip it.

>TRBV27|NA|TRBJ1-5|NA
TGTGCCAGCAGCTACAGGGCAGATCAGCCCCAGCATTTT
CASSYRADQPQHF
>TRBV5-1|NA|TRBJ2-1|TRBD1
TGCGCCAGCAGCCCCAGTCAGGGGGCTCGGGTCAATGAGCAGTTCTTC
CASSPSQGARVNEQFF
>TRBV7-9|NA|TRBJ2-2|NA
TGTGCCAGCACCCGGTGGGAAACCCAGAACACCGGGGAGCTGTTTTTT
CASTRWETQNTGELFF
>TRBV28|NA|TRBJ2-1|TRBD2
TGTGCCAGCAACGGCGAACTAGCGGAGGACAATGAGCAGTTCTTC
CASNGELAEDNEQFF
>TRBV28|NA|TRBJ2-7|TRBD1
TGTGCCAGCAGTCACCAAAGGGACAGACCCTACGAGCAGTACTTC
CASSHQRDRPYEQYF
>TRBV6-5|NA|TRBJ2-7|NA
TGTGCCGCAGGAGTTCCGGGTTACGAGCAGTACTTC
CAAGVPGYEQYF
>TRBV27|NA|TRBJ1-5|TRBD1
TGTGCCAGCAGTCCTCTACTCCGGGACAGAAGCAATCAGCCCCAGCATTTT
CASSPLLRDRSNQPQHF
>TRBV5-6|once|TRBJ1-6|NA
TGTGCCAGCAATACGGGAAATTCACCCCTCCACTTT
CASNTGNSPLHF
>TRBV10-3|NA|TRBJ2-3|TRBD1
TGTGCCATCAGTGAATCGAAAACAGGGGCAGATACGCAGTATTTT
CAISESKTGADTQYF
>TRBV28|NA|TRBJ2-7|TRBD2
TGTGCCAGCAGTTTATTCGGGGTAGCGGGATCCTACGAGCAGTACTTC
CASSLFGVAGSYEQYF
>TRBV29-1|NA|TRBJ2-5|NA
TGCAGCGTCTCGGAGCTTGAGACCCAGTACTTC
CSVSELETQYF
>TRBV5-1|once|TRBJ2-2|TRBD2
TGCGCCAGCATCTTAGGGGGACTAGCGGGAGGGAGGGACACCGGGGAGCTGTTTTTT
CASILGGLAGGRDTGELFF
>TRBV5-6|NA|TRBJ2-5|NA
TGTGCCAGCAGTTCCGGGCCTCTGCTAGAGACCCAGTACTTC
CASSSGPLLETQYF
>TRBV19|NA|TRBJ2-7|TRBD2
TGTGCCAGTAGTATGCCAGCTAGCGGGACTCTCGAGCAGTACTTC
CASSMPASGTLEQYF
>TRBV19|NA|TRBJ1-5|TRBD1
TGTGCCAGTAGTATAGATGAGGGGGCTGGGCAGCCCCAGCATTTT
CASSIDEGAGQPQHF
>TRBV6-1|NA|TRBJ1-5|NA
TGTGCCAGCAGTGAAGTGGGGGCTCAGCCCCAGCATTTT
CASSEVGAQPQHF
>TRBV10-2|NA|TRBJ2-7|NA
TGCGCCACCTCTCGGGTGGGGAGCAACGAGCAGTACTTC
CATSRVGSNEQYF
>TRBV4-2|NA|TRBJ2-1|TRBD2
TGTGCCAGCAGCCAAGATAGCGGGAGAATCTACAATGAGCAGTTCTTC
CASSQDSGRIYNEQFF
>TRBV19|NA|TRBJ1-5|NA
TGTGCCAGTAGCGCGGGACACCAAAACCCGCCCCAGCATTTT
CASSAGHQNPPQHF
>TRBV10-3|NA|TRBJ1-2|NA
TGTGCCATCAGTGAGTCGGGGGCGGGGCATGGCTACACCTTC
CAISESGAGHGYTF
>TRBV2|NA|TRBJ2-7|TRBD2
TGTGCCAGCACGGGGGGGTACGAGCAGTACTTC
CASTGGYEQYF
>TRBV28|NA|TRBJ2-7|NA
TGTGCCAGCACTGATGGGGGCAGGGAGCAGTACTTC
CASTDGGREQYF
>TRBV7-2|NA|TRBJ2-3|TRBD2
TGTGCCAGCAGCCCGACTAGCGGGAGCCCCCCAGATACGCAGTATTTT
CASSPTSGSPPDTQYF
>TRBV19|NA|TRBJ2-1|TRBD2
TGTGCCAGTAGTCTAGCGGGAGGGCCCAATGAGCAGTTCTTC
CASSLAGGPNEQFF
>TRBV5-1|NA|TRBJ2-7|NA
TGCGCCAGCAGCCCGGACTCAAGCTCCTACGAGCAGTACTTC
CASSPDSSSYEQYF
>TRBV27|NA|TRBJ2-5|NA
TGTGCCAGCAGTTTTTACATGGGAGAGACCCAGTACTTC
CASSFYMGETQYF